The 23 T cell receptor beta chains below come from one sample, sequenced in a study of T cells in women clearing cervical HPV infection. Assay: immunoSEQ multiplex PCR; the TCRdb copy retains only in-frame clones and omits some. The sample totals tens of thousands of clones. Sequenced sample: blood buffy coat. The receptors come from a woman aged 18 to 75 with a cervical HPV16 infection that either progressed to CIN3+ or cleared (not recorded which).

About this clone itself: The missing CDR3 end, 3 residues past where the read stops, is filled in from the germline J gene. V and J are TRBV29-1 and TRBJ1-2; maybe TRBD1 (5 bases). This CDR3 is built from 14 residues. Germline assignment: CDR1 SQVTM and CDR2 ANQGSEA. V lost 2 bases to trimming and J lost 2 bases, with 12 bases between them. The CDR3 protein is CSVERGVSNYGYTF. Partial CDR3 DNA: TGCAGCGTTGAACGAGGGGTCTCCAACTATGGC.

Of note for this clone: Read data end 3 residues before the CDR3 end; the end is taken from the germline J gene. The chain uses TRBV5-6 and TRBJ2-1, with 11 bases that match TRBD2. Trimming took 5 bases from V and 7 from J; bases not matched to a gene: 8. Germline V gene lookup returns CDR1 SGHDT and CDR2 YYEEEE. This CDR3 has 15 amino acids. This CDR3 reads CASSNSGGAPNEQFF. The sequenced part of the CDR3 DNA is TGTGCCAGCAGTAATAGCGGGGGGGCGCCAAATGAG.

Concerning this clone itself: Read coverage stops 3 residues before the CDR3 terminus; the germline J gene supplies the remainder. The V and J genes are TRBV6-7 and TRBJ1-1; 7 bases are shared with TRBD1. TRBV6-7 is reported as an ORF; its role is uncertain. This CDR3 is 14 amino acids long. Unmatched junction bases numbered 7, after V lost 5 bases and J lost 4 bases. The CDR3 reads CASSPGQKPTEAFF. The covered CDR3 bases are TGTGCCAGCAGTCCGGGACAGAAGCCCACTGAA.

With respect to this clone: The read ends 3 residues shy of where the CDR3 ends; the end is completed using the germline J gene. The rearrangement uses TRBV28 and TRBJ2-7, with D maybe TRBD1 (5 bases). The V gene's germline CDR1 is MDHEN and CDR2 SYDVKM. Trimming took 6 bases from V and 3 from J, leaving 12 bases between them. CDR3 length: 13 residues. The part of the CDR3 DNA that was read is TGTGCCAGCAGGGTAGGGGCAATCTACGAG. This sequence encodes CASRVGAIYE. In full, the CDR3 is CASRVGAIYEQYF.

Comment on this clone: The missing CDR3 end, 3 residues past where the read stops, is filled in from the germline J gene. The chain has TRBV5-1 and TRBJ2-1; TRBD2 matches at 11 bases. Per the germline V gene, CDR1 is SGHRS and CDR2 is YFSETQ. This CDR3 region has 16 residues. J was trimmed by 0 bases and V by 7 bases; bases with no gene match: 6. The CDR3 here is CASYTGTSGSYNEQFF. The part of the CDR3 DNA that was read is TGCGCCAGCTATACCGGGACTAGCGGCTCCTACAATGAG.

CDR3 amino acids: CASSSPGVAMRAFF. CDR3 DNA, as far as it was read: TGTGCCAGTAGTTCCCCCGGGGTGGCCATGCGA. The genes are TRBV19 and TRBJ1-1; D remains unclear. The observed sequence ends 3 residues before the CDR3 terminus, with the missing tail filled in from the germline J gene. The length of the CDR3 is 14 residues. The germline V gene has CDR1 LNHDA and CDR2 SQIVND (reference sequence).

Regarding this clone: The sequence runs out 3 residues before the end of the CDR3; the remainder is reconstructed from the germline J gene. V is TRBV10-3 and J is TRBJ1-2; 8 nucleotides match TRBD1. The germline V gene encodes CDR1 ENHRY and CDR2 SYGVKD. The CDR3 length is 13 residues. The CDR3 protein is CAITHRDRLGYTF. CDR3 bases read: TGTGCCATCACCCACCGGGACAGGCTGGGC.

Remarks on this clone: The read finishes 3 residues shy of the CDR3 end, and the germline J gene is used to complete it. The chain links TRBV13 to TRBJ2-3, with D perhaps matching TRBD2 (6 bases). The V end was cut by 5 bases, the J end by 4 bases, with 22 bases between. Germline lookup yields CDR1 PRHDT and CDR2 FYEKMQ (reference sequence). This CDR3 is built from 17 residues. The part of the CDR3 DNA that was read is TGTGCCAGCAGCCACACCGCCTCAGGAGGGCCTGCAGATACG. Translating gives CASSHTASGGPADT. The whole CDR3 protein reads CASSHTASGGPADTQYF.

On this clone itself: The read terminates 3 residues ahead of where the CDR3 ends, so the germline J gene completes it. The chain couples TRBV4-1 to TRBJ2-3, with 12 bases fitting TRBD2. The junction had 10 bases not matched to a gene; V was cut back by 0 bases and J by 6 bases. The CDR3 contains 18 residues. Germline CDR1 is MGHRA and CDR2 is YSYEKL. The CDR3: CASSQDYLAGGIGDTQYF. CDR3 DNA, as far as it was read: TGCGCCAGCAGCCAAGATTATCTAGCGGGGGGGATCGGGGATACG.

On this clone: The missing CDR3 end, 3 residues past where the read stops, is filled in from the germline J gene. This chain joins TRBV5-1 and TRBJ1-5, with D perhaps matching TRBD1 (5 bases). V lost 0 bases and J 1 base, leaving 8 bases between the germline ends. The CDR3 extends over 15 amino acids. Germline-derived CDR1 and CDR2 are SGHRS and YFSETQ. The CDR3 sequence is CASSLGGRSNQPQHF. The covered CDR3 bases are TGCGCCAGCAGCTTGGGGGGCAGGAGCAATCAGCCC.

For this clone: The read terminates 3 residues before the CDR3 end, so the remaining end is supplied by the germline J gene. This chain connects TRBV9 to TRBJ2-3; 11 bases line up with TRBD2. CDR1 SGDLS and CDR2 YYNGEE come from the germline V gene. Trimming took 2 bases from V and 2 from J; bases not matched to a gene: 1. The CDR3 length is 15 residues. The CDR3 DNA, read in part, is TGTGCCAGCAGCGTGGGACTAGCGGTCACAGATACG. Residues: CASSVGLAVTDT. The CDR3 reads in full as CASSVGLAVTDTQYF.

About this clone itself: Sequencing ends 3 residues short of the CDR3 end; the germline J gene provides the rest. The chain carries TRBV20-1 and TRBJ1-5, with unresolved D. The CDR3 is made up of 13 amino acids. CDR1 and CDR2 from the germline V gene are DFQATT and SNEGSKA (reference sequence). Trimming took off 3 bases at V and 5 bases at J, with 11 bases between the two ends. CDR3 bases read: TGCAGTGCTAGTATAGGGTTAGATCAGCCC. Protein product: CSASIGLDQP. The entire CDR3 reads CSASIGLDQPQHF.

CDR3 DNA, as far as it was read: TGTGCCAGCAGCTCGGGACAGAGCTCCTACGAG. The encoded protein is CASSSGQSSYE. The whole CDR3 reads CASSSGQSSYEQYF. The chain recombines TRBV7-9 with TRBJ2-7, with TRBD1 matching 7 bases. Read sequence stops 3 residues before the CDR3 end, and the germline J gene provides the missing end. The germline gives CDR1 SEHNR, CDR2 FQNEAQ (reference sequence). There are 14 residues in the CDR3. Trimming removed 4 bases from V and 0 bases from J; junction bases left unmatched: 3. The complete variable domain, with remaining parts taken from reference TRBV7-9 and TRBJ2-7, reads DTGVSQNPRHKITKRGQNVTFRCDPISEHNRLYWYRQTLGQGPEFLTYFQNEAQLEKSRLLSDRFSAERPKGSFSTLEIQRTEQGDSAMYLCASSSGQSSYEQYFGPGTRLTVT.

Notes on this clone: From the germline J gene comes the end of the CDR3, since the read stops 3 residues before it. The gene calls are TRBV4-1 and TRBJ2-2; no clear D gene. Germline V gives CDR1 MGHRA, CDR2 YSYEKL. Trimming stripped 3 bases from V and 5 bases from J, with 4 bases between. The CDR3 runs 12 residues. The DNA read from the CDR3 is TGCGCCAGCAGCCAGCGGACCGGGGAG. It encodes CASSQRTGE. The complete CDR3 reads CASSQRTGELFF.

Concerning this clone itself: The read comes to an end 3 residues before the CDR3 does, leaving the germline J gene to fill in the end. J is TRBJ2-7 and V is TRBV7-6; no firm D call. V was cut by 4 bases and J by 6 bases, with 19 bases left in between. This CDR3 has 15 amino acids. Per the germline V gene, CDR1 is SGHVS and CDR2 is FNYEAQ. The sequenced part of the CDR3 DNA is TGTGCCAGCAGCTCCCCCTCGGCCGGCGGCAGCGAG. It is translated as CASSSPSAGGSE. The complete CDR3 protein is CASSSPSAGGSEQYF.

The sequenced part of the CDR3 DNA is TGCAGTGCTAGAACCAGGGTAGACCAAGAGACC. Translation: CSARTRVDQET. The entire CDR3 reads CSARTRVDQETQYF. This rearrangement joins TRBV20-1 to TRBJ2-5; D perhaps matches TRBD1 (5 bases). The CDR3 goes on 3 residues after the read ends, and that part is filled in from the germline J gene. The CDR3 sequence is 14 residues long. In germline, CDR1 is DFQATT, CDR2 SNEGSKA (reference sequence). Trimming cost V 2 bases and J 0 bases, with 10 bases left between them.

Comments on this clone: With the read ending 3 residues before the CDR3 end, the germline J gene is used to fill in that end. The chain couples TRBV7-9 to TRBJ2-5; D possibly corresponds to TRBD1 (5 bases). The CDR3 is made up of 13 amino acids. The V gene lost 1 base and the J gene lost 5 bases, with 8 bases spanning the gap. Germline V CDR1 and CDR2: SEHNR, FQNEAQ (reference sequence). The CDR3 bases that were read are TGTGCCAGCAGCTTAGAACAGGCGGAGACC. This codes for CASSLEQAET. Given in full, the CDR3 is CASSLEQAETQYF.

On this clone: The missing CDR3 end, 3 residues past where the read stops, is filled in from the germline J gene. The chain links TRBV30 to TRBJ1-5, with 9 bases aligning to TRBD1. CDR1 and CDR2 from the germline V gene are GTSNPN and SVGIG (reference sequence). The CDR3 runs 15 residues. J was trimmed by 3 bases and V by 2 bases; bases with no gene match: 5. The CDR3 loop reads CAWSYRGRINQPQHF. The DNA read from the CDR3 is TGTGCCTGGAGTTACAGGGGGCGAATCAATCAGCCC.

Of note for this clone: Coverage ceases 3 residues before the CDR3 finishes, and the germline J gene fills in the end. J is TRBJ1-5 and V is TRBV20-1, with 8 nucleotides matching TRBD1. CDR3 length: 13 residues. Germline-derived CDR1 and CDR2 are DFQATT and SNEGSKA (reference sequence). Losses at the gene ends were 6 bases for V and 7 bases for J; bases not matched to a gene: 8. Incomplete CDR3 DNA: TGCAGTGCCATCCAGGGGGCAGCCCAGCCC. Translated: CSAIQGAAQP. The complete CDR3 reads CSAIQGAAQPQHF.

The CDR3 spells CSASLGGGRNEQYF. Incomplete CDR3 DNA: TGCAGTGCTAGCTTAGGGGGGGGCCGTAACGAG. The chain uses TRBV20-1 and TRBJ2-7; maybe TRBD2 (7 bases). Read data end 3 residues before the CDR3 end; the end is taken from the germline J gene. The V and J ends lost 3 bases and 5 bases respectively, with 17 bases between them. Germline V CDR1 and CDR2: DFQATT, SNEGSKA (reference sequence). The CDR3 is made up of 14 amino acids.

Comments on this clone: Read data end 3 residues before the CDR3 end; the end is taken from the germline J gene. This chain links TRBV7-2 with TRBJ2-4; TRBD1 matches 9 bases. CDR3 size: 13 residues. Looked up from germline, CDR1 is SGHTA and CDR2 is FQGNSA. CDR3 DNA, as far as it was read: TGTGCCAGCAGCCCGGGACAGGGCAGGGGT. It translates to CASSPGQGRG. The whole CDR3 sequence reads CASSPGQGRGQYF.

Turning to this clone: Coverage ceases 3 residues before the CDR3 finishes, and the germline J gene fills in the end. V gene TRBV2 combines with J gene TRBJ2-7, with a possible D match to TRBD1 (6 bases). Germline V gives CDR1 SNHLY, CDR2 FYNNEI. The ends were cut back, 4 bases at V and 6 bases at J, with 19 bases in the middle. This CDR3 is 15 amino acids long. CDR3 in amino acids: CASSVRGTGNSEQYF. The sequenced CDR3 bases are TGTGCCAGCAGTGTTCGTGGTACAGGGAACTCCGAG.

In regard to this clone: The read gets to within 3 residues of the CDR3 end, and the germline J gene fills in the rest. This chain joins TRBV4-1 and TRBJ2-1; no firm D call. The germline V and J ends were trimmed by 4 bases and 3 bases, with 16 bases remaining between them. Germline V CDR1 and CDR2: MGHRA, YSYEKL. The CDR3 runs to 16 residues. The CDR3 loop reads CASSPTDSNDYNEQFF. The sequenced part of the CDR3 DNA is TGCGCCAGCAGCCCGACCGACTCAAACGACTACAATGAG.